These 24 T cell receptor beta chains originate from one sample sequenced in a study of T-cell memory formation after mild COVID-19. One entry per CDR3 protein results from TCRdb running MiXCR on the 5' RACE reads. The sample yields 65,000 to 90,000 distinct CDR3 sequences, more than 11% seen once. Sequenced material: PBMCs or a T cell subset sorted from them (not recorded which). The receptors originated from an adult woman who had mild COVID-19 (a few samples of this study predate the infection). Cell type and time point are not known.

This clonotype was counted only a few times. The chain carries TRBV27 and TRBJ2-3; 9 bases are a match to TRBD2. The CDR3 has 19 amino acids. Germline V gene data show CDR1 as MNHEY and CDR2 as SMNVEV (reference sequence). V lost 6 bases, J lost 0 bases, and 16 bases stayed unmatched. CDR3 residues: CASSSPLAGPNPSTDTQYF. The CDR3 DNA reads as TGTGCCAGCAGCTCCCCCCTAGCGGGACCGAACCCGAGCACAGATACGCAGTATTTT.

This clonotype appeared many times. V and J are TRBV12-3 or TRBV12-4 and TRBJ1-5, with no clear D. CDR3 length equals 13 residues. The V end was cut by 5 bases, the J end by 0 bases, with 5 bases between. Here the CDR3 reads CASSPNSNQPQHF. CDR3 nucleotide sequence: TGTGCCAGCAGTCCTAATAGCAATCAGCCCCAGCATTTT.

J is TRBJ1-5 and V is TRBV29-1, with 8 bases aligning to TRBD1. After removal of 6 bases from V and 4 bases from J, the junction contained 5 bases not matched to a gene. Germline assignment: CDR1 SQVTM and CDR2 ANQGSEA. CDR3 size: 13 residues. CDR3 amino acids: CSVLGTGNQPQHF. The CDR3 DNA reads as TGCAGCGTACTCGGGACAGGAAATCAGCCCCAGCATTTT.

This clonotype appeared a few times. The genes are TRBV12-3 or TRBV12-4 and TRBJ1-2, with a possible D match to TRBD1 (5 bases). The CDR3 sequence is 12 residues long. V lost 3 bases and J 8 bases, leaving 10 bases between the germline ends. As DNA, the CDR3 is TGTGCCAGCAGTTTGATAGGGGTAGGCTACACCTTC. Translated: CASSLIGVGYTF.

This rearrangement joins TRBV12-3 or TRBV12-4 to TRBJ1-1; D is unresolved. The CDR3 has 14 amino acids. Trimming shortened V by 3 bases and J by 5 bases, and 13 bases separated the two germline ends. In nucleotides, the CDR3 is TGTGCCAGCAGTTTGACTGGGGATGATACTGAAGCTTTCTTT. Amino acid sequence: CASSLTGDDTEAFF.

The genes are TRBV4-1 and TRBJ2-1, with D hard to call. Per germline, CDR1 MGHRA and CDR2 YSYEKL. This CDR3 has 14 residues. The V end lost 2 bases, the J end lost 2 bases, and 7 bases lay between the germline ends. The CDR3 sequence: CASSQFGPYNEQFF. In DNA form, the CDR3 reads TGCGCCAGCAGCCAATTCGGGCCCTACAATGAGCAGTTCTTC.

This clonotype was seen more than once but under ten times. This chain joins TRBV5-1 and TRBJ2-1; D perhaps matches TRBD1 (5 bases). Trimming pared 1 base from V and 7 bases from J, leaving 12 bases between. This CDR3 is 14 amino acids long. CDR1 SGHRS and CDR2 YFSETQ come from the germline V gene. CDR3 sequence reads: CASSLMGPANEQFF. The CDR3 bases are TGCGCCAGCAGCTTGATGGGGCCCGCGAATGAGCAGTTCTTC.

This clonotype has only a few counts. The rearrangement links TRBV12-3 or TRBV12-4 to TRBJ2-7; 7 positions agree with TRBD1. With V trimmed by 6 bases and J by 0 bases, 5 bases remained unmatched. The CDR3 loop spans 14 amino acids. The CDR3 DNA follows: TGTGCCAGCAGATCGACAGGGAGCTCCTACGAGCAGTACTTC. As protein: CASRSTGSSYEQYF.

The chain recombines TRBV24-1 with TRBJ2-5, with D possibly TRBD2 on 5 matching bases. The CDR3 is made up of 16 amino acids. Trimming removed 5 bases from V and 5 bases from J, with 20 bases in between. Per the germline V gene, CDR1 is KGHDR and CDR2 is SFDVKD. DNA for the CDR3: TGTGCCACCAGTGCCGGTGACTATCCCCCGGAGGAGACCCAGTACTTC. Translated: CATSAGDYPPEETQYF.

This clonotype showed up many times. V gene TRBV5-5 combines with J gene TRBJ2-7; the D is unclear. V was clipped by 2 bases and J by 2 bases, with 11 bases between them. Germline-derived CDR1 and CDR2 are SGHKS and YYEKEE (reference sequence). This CDR3 comprises 14 residues. CDR3 DNA sequence: TGTGCCAGCAGCTTAGTTGGCGGAACCTACGAGCAGTACTTC. Protein: CASSLVGGTYEQYF.

This chain links TRBV7-2 with TRBJ2-2; D unresolved. Trimming removed 6 bases from V and 4 bases from J, with 21 bases in between. The CDR3 totals 17 residues. CDR1 SGHTA and CDR2 FQGNSA come from the germline V gene. The CDR3 nucleotides read TGTGCCAGCAGAGCCGACCGGACCCCCCGGCCCACCGGGGAGCTGTTTTTT. Residues: CASRADRTPRPTGELFF. The whole variable domain, remainder taken from reference TRBV7-2 and TRBJ2-2, is GAGVSQSPSNKVTEKGKDVELRCDPISGHTALYWYRQSLGQGLEFLIYFQGNSAPDKSGLPSDRFSAERTGGSVSTLTIQRTQQEDSAVYLCASRADRTPRPTGELFFGEGSRLTVL.

This clonotype was observed a few times. The V and J genes are TRBV29-1 and TRBJ2-7; 7 bases map to TRBD1. J lost 6 bases, V lost 1 base, and 9 bases had no gene match. Germline V lookup: CDR1 SQVTM, CDR2 ANQGSEA. The CDR3 consists of 14 residues. CDR3 region: CSVEAAVTGSEQYF. CDR3 nucleotides: TGCAGCGTTGAAGCCGCGGTGACAGGGAGCGAGCAGTACTTC.

This clonotype was observed a handful of times. The rearrangement joins TRBV19 to TRBJ2-1; D unclear. With 7 bases removed from V and 3 bases from J, the gap between germline ends came to 10 bases. The CDR3 has 13 residues. The germline V gene encodes CDR1 LNHDA and CDR2 SQIVND (reference sequence). The CDR3 DNA is TGTGCCAGTACTAAAACCGACTACAATGAGCAGTTCTTC. Residues: CASTKTDYNEQFF.

As concerns this clonotype: A clone one base away is much larger, so this may be a read error. This sequence joins TRBV5-1 and TRBJ2-7, with D tentatively TRBD1 (5 bases). Per the germline V gene, CDR1 is SGHRS and CDR2 is YFSETQ. The CDR3 length is 13 residues. V lost 0 bases, J lost 3 bases, and 7 bases lay in between. The CDR3 region is CASSLEDNYEQYF. Here the CDR3 DNA reads TGCGCCAGCAGCTTGGAGGACAACTACGAGCAGTACTTC.

The chain combines TRBV12-3 or TRBV12-4 with TRBJ1-1; D not certain. V was trimmed by 3 bases and J by 10 bases, leaving 18 bases between them. CDR3 length equals 14 residues. The CDR3: CASSLSGSFLGAFF. As DNA, the CDR3 is TGTGCCAGCAGTTTGTCCGGGTCCTTCCTGGGAGCTTTCTTT.

The V and J genes are TRBV27 and TRBJ2-7; possibly TRBD1 for D (7 bases). This CDR3 has 14 residues. V was clipped by 6 bases and J by 3 bases, with 15 bases between them. From germline, CDR1 is MNHEY and CDR2 SMNVEV (reference sequence). In DNA form, the CDR3 reads TGTGCCAGCAGCCCCAGGGGGGCAGTCTACGAGCAGTACTTC. Translated: CASSPRGAVYEQYF.

Many counts were recorded for this clonotype. The chain joins TRBV7-9 to TRBJ2-1, with D perhaps matching TRBD2 (6 bases). The CDR3 loop spans 14 amino acids. V was cut by 5 bases and J by 4 bases, with 12 bases left in between. Germline assignment: CDR1 SEHNR and CDR2 FQNEAQ (reference sequence). In DNA form, the CDR3 reads TGTGCCAGCAGCCCCCGACTAGGTTACAATGAGCAGTTCTTC. It specifies CASSPRLGYNEQFF.

This rearrangement joins TRBV25-1 to TRBJ1-5, with D unclear. The V and J ends lost 6 bases and 6 bases respectively, with 9 bases between them. The CDR3 extends over 12 amino acids. Germline loops: CDR1 MGHDK, CDR2 SYGVNS. The CDR3 sequence: CASSIGFQPQHF. The DNA for the CDR3 is TGTGCCAGCAGCATAGGGTTTCAGCCCCAGCATTTT.

The chain is built from TRBV4-3 and TRBJ1-1; TRBD1 is a possible D gene (6 bases). The CDR3 has 16 residues. Trimming removed 0 bases at V and 8 bases at J, with 19 bases between. CDR1 is LGHNA, CDR2 YSLEER, per germline. The DNA of the CDR3 is TGCGCCAGCAGCCAAGATTGGGGTGGGGACAAATTAGAAGCTTTCTTT. Translated: CASSQDWGGDKLEAFF.

This clonotype was counted a few times. The chain uses TRBV6-2 or TRBV6-3 and TRBJ2-1; TRBD1 agrees at 8 bases. The junction had 5 bases not matched to a gene; V was cut back by 6 bases and J by 1 base. The CDR3 spans 15 residues. The germline CDR1 and CDR2 sequences are MNHEY and SVGEGT. CDR3: CASSPQGGSYNEQFF. For the CDR3, the DNA is TGTGCCAGCAGCCCACAGGGGGGTTCCTACAATGAGCAGTTCTTC.

The chain couples TRBV19 to TRBJ2-7, with D tentatively TRBD2 (5 bases). CDR3 length: 15 residues. V was clipped by 5 bases and J by 0 bases, with 14 bases between them. Germline CDR1 is LNHDA and CDR2 is SQIVND (reference sequence). CDR3 region: CASSVATRVSYEQYF. CDR3 DNA: TGTGCCAGTAGTGTCGCGACGAGGGTCTCCTACGAGCAGTACTTC.

This clonotype has just a few counts. V is TRBV7-6 and J is TRBJ2-2; D is perhaps TRBD1 or TRBD2 (5 bases each). Germline loops: CDR1 SGHVS, CDR2 FNYEAQ. The V and J ends lost 4 bases and 2 bases respectively, with 14 bases between them. The CDR3 covers 16 residues. CDR3 sequence: CASSSVSGTNTGELFF. CDR3 DNA sequence: TGTGCCAGCAGCTCCGTCTCCGGGACCAACACCGGGGAGCTGTTTTTT.

The CDR3 loop reads CATSRDGGDYNEQFF. CDR3 nucleotide sequence: TGTGCCACCAGCAGAGATGGGGGGGACTACAATGAGCAGTTCTTC. The rearrangement uses TRBV15 and TRBJ2-1; 7 bases line up with TRBD2. Germline CDR1 and CDR2: LNHNV and YYDKDF (reference sequence). The CDR3 contains 15 residues. V lost 0 bases and J lost 3; bases outside the gene matches: 2.

The V gene is TRBV12-3 or TRBV12-4, the J gene TRBJ1-1; TRBD1 is a possible D gene (5 bases). This CDR3 comprises 15 residues. Trimming shortened V by 3 bases and J by 7 bases, and 18 bases separated the two germline ends. The CDR3 reads CASSFLGPAKGEAFF. CDR3 in DNA: TGTGCCAGCAGTTTCTTGGGACCTGCGAAGGGTGAAGCTTTCTTT.